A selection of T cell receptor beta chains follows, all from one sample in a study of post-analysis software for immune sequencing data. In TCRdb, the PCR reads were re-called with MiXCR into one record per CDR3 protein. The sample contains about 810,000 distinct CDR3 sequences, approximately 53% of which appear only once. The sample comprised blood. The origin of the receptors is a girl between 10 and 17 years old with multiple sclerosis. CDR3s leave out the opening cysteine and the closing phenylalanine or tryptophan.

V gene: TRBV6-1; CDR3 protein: ASSEVAGEF
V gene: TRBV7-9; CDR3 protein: ASSFVRDSHEQF
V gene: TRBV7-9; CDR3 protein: ASSGRQGRREQY
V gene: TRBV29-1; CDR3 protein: SVEKTASIYGYT
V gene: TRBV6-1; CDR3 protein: ASSGQGHSNQPQH
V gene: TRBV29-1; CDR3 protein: SVDRIHEQF
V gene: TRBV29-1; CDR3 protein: SVEGLAGPTGELF
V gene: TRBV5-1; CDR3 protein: ASSRGWTAPTTDTQY
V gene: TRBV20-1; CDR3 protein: SASPDRGAYEQY
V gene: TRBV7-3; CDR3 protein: ASSLIGSETSGANVLT
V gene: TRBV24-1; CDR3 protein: ATSEGTYTDTQY
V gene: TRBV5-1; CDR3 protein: ASSWDPRKGEQY
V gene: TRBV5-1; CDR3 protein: ASSLQNYYNEQF
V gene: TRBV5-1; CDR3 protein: ASRAEYEQY
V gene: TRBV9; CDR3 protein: ASSPTLGASGRRSDEQF
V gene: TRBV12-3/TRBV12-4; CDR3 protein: ATLSTGEGIGTDTQY
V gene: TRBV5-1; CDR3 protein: ASSFGDYYNSPLH
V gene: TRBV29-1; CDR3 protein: SVAGGRYGYT